This T cell receptor (beta chain) comes out of a study of OX40 agonist ivuxolimab in advanced cancers. The wider study: Patients were dosed intravenously with ivuxolimab at 0.01 to 10 mg/kg every 2 weeks. Dose-escalation cases comprised hepatocellular carcinoma, melanoma, renal cell or head and neck cancer. Whole-study results and caveats: In general, CD8+ T cells held more expanded clones than CD4+ did, on average.

Baseline was the first blood sampling point, followed by cycle 4 day 1 and cycle 7 day 1. Germline V gene lookup returns CDR1 MNHNS and CDR2 SASEGT. The V end was cut by 0 bases, the J end by 7 bases, with 16 bases between. The CDR3 spans 16 residues. Remarks on this clone: Its matching antigen is unknown.

Some clones are missing from TCRdb's copy, which holds only in-frame ones; the method was immunoSEQ multiplex PCR. The sample lists tens of thousands of clones, over 75% seen once, with approximately 0.38% in the top ten. The genes are TRBV6-1 and TRBJ2-1; D unclear. The receptor comes from an adult with an advanced solid tumor such as melanoma, head and neck, liver or kidney cancer. This sample comprised CD4+ or CD8+ T cells sorted from blood, obtained in a trial of the OX40 agonist ivuxolimab. As DNA, the CDR3 is TGTGCCAGCAGTGAAGCTTCGGCAGCTGACTGGAATGAGCAGTTCTTC. This gives the protein CASSEASAADWNEQFF.